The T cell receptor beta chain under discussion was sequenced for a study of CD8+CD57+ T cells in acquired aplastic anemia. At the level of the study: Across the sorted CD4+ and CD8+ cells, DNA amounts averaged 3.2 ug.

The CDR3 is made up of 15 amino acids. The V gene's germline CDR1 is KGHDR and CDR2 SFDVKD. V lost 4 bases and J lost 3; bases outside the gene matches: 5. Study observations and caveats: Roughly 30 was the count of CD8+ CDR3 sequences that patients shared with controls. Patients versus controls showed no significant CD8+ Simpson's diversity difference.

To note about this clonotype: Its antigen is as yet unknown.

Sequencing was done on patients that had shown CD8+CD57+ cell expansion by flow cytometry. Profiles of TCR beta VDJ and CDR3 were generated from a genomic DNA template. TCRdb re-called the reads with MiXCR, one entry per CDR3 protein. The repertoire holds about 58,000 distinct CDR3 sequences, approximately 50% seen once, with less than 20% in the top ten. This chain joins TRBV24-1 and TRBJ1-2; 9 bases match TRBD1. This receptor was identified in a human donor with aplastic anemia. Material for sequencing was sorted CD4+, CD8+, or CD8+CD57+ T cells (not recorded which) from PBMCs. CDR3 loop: CATSESGTGYYGYTF. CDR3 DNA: TGTGCCACCAGTGAATCGGGGACAGGGTACTATGGCTACACCTTC.